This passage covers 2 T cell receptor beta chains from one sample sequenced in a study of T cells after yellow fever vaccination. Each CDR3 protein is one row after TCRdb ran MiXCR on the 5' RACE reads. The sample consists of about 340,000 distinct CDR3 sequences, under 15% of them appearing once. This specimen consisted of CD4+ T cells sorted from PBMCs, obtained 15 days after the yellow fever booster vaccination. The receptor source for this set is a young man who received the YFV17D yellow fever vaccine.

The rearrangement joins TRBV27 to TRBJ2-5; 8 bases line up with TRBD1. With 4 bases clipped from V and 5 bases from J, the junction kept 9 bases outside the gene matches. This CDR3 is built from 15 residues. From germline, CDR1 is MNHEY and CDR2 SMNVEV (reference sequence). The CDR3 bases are TGTGCCAGCAGTTGGACCGCGGACAGGGACGAGACCCAGTACTTC. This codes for CASSWTADRDETQYF.

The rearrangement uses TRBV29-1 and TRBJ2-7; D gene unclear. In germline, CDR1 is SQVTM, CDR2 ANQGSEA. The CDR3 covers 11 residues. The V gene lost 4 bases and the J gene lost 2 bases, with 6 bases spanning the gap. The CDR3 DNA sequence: TGCAGCGTTGCCTCTACCTACGAGCAGTACTTC. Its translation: CSVASTYEQYF.